This entry lists 13 T cell receptor beta chains sequenced from one sample in a study of T-cell memory formation after mild COVID-19. MiXCR was run by TCRdb on the 5' RACE reads, yielding one entry per CDR3 protein. Among some 320,000 distinct CDR3 sequences listed, 15% were seen once. Material: PBMCs or a T cell subset sorted from them (not recorded which). These TCRs come from a man younger than 35 who had mild COVID-19 (a few samples of this study predate the infection). Cell type and time point are not known.

CDR3 loop: CASSGSRGNTIYF. The CDR3, as DNA: TGTGCCAGCAGTGGATCGCGGGGAAACACCATATATTTT. The rearrangement links TRBV12-3 or TRBV12-4 to TRBJ1-3; D not certain. The germline V and J ends were trimmed by 5 bases and 4 bases, with 9 bases remaining between them. The CDR3 runs to 13 residues.

This clonotype was seen only a few times. The rearrangement joins TRBV6-1 to TRBJ1-1; 7 bases agree with TRBD1. The germline gives CDR1 MNHNS, CDR2 SASEGT. V was clipped by 4 bases and J by 1 base; unmatched bases: 6. This CDR3 region has 15 residues. CDR3 sequence reads: CASSVTRGRNTEAFF. As DNA, the CDR3 is TGTGCCAGCAGTGTAACCAGGGGGAGGAACACTGAAGCTTTCTTT.

J is TRBJ1-5 and V is TRBV6-2 or TRBV6-3; D is ambiguous. CDR1 MNHEY and CDR2 SVGEGT come from the germline V gene. The germline V and J ends were trimmed by 5 bases and 2 bases, with 13 bases remaining between them. The CDR3 is made up of 15 amino acids. CDR3 region: CASSPGGHRNQPQHF. Here the CDR3 DNA reads TGTGCCAGCAGTCCCGGTGGGCATCGCAATCAGCCCCAGCATTTT.

This clonotype was recorded many times. The chain recombines TRBV7-8 with TRBJ2-3; tentatively, D is TRBD2 (5 bases). The V and J ends lost 5 bases and 3 bases respectively, with 9 bases between them. CDR3 size: 13 residues. Germline lookup yields CDR1 SGHVS and CDR2 FQNEAQ. This chain's CDR3 is CASSPGRTDTQYF. The DNA for the CDR3 is TGTGCCAGCAGCCCTGGGAGAACAGATACGCAGTATTTT.

This clonotype was counted a few times. This chain joins TRBV7-2 and TRBJ2-3, with 7 bases identical to TRBD2. CDR3 size: 17 residues. The V gene's germline CDR1 is SGHTA and CDR2 FQGNSA. V lost 3 bases and J lost 1; bases outside the gene matches: 10. The CDR3 sequence: CASSFQWSGARTDTQYF. The CDR3 DNA is TGTGCCAGCAGCTTCCAATGGAGCGGGGCCCGCACAGATACGCAGTATTTT.

The J gene is TRBJ2-5, the V gene TRBV7-2; no clear D. The CDR3 consists of 14 residues. V dropped 5 bases and J dropped 6 bases, with 16 bases sitting between them. Germline CDR1 is SGHTA and CDR2 is FQGNSA. CDR3 residues: CASSPGPKGKTQYF. The CDR3 bases are TGTGCCAGCAGCCCAGGCCCCAAGGGAAAGACCCAGTACTTC.

The V and J genes are TRBV12-3 or TRBV12-4 and TRBJ2-7, with D possibly being TRBD1 or TRBD2 (5 bases each). The CDR3 sequence is 15 residues long. Trimming shortened V by 6 bases and J by 5 bases, and 20 bases separated the two germline ends. CDR3 coding DNA: TGTGCCAGCAGCCCTAGCCGGGACCCTAGGAACGAGCAGTACTTC. This codes for CASSPSRDPRNEQYF.

The chain is built from TRBV5-1 and TRBJ2-2; D is tentatively TRBD1 or TRBD2 (5 bases each). The CDR3 is 14 residues long. Trimming cost V 3 bases and J 4 bases, with 10 bases left between them. Germline CDR1 is SGHRS and CDR2 is YFSETQ. CDR3 coding DNA: TGCGCCAGCAGCTCAGGGACGACCACCGGGGAGCTGTTTTTT. This translates into CASSSGTTTGELFF.

This clonotype has just a few counts. The rearrangement uses TRBV5-5 and TRBJ1-2; D gene unclear. The length of the CDR3 is 15 residues. V lost 5 bases and J lost 0, with 14 bases in between. The germline V gene has CDR1 SGHKS and CDR2 YYEKEE (reference sequence). CDR3 in amino acids: CASRAGPGPNYGYTF. For the CDR3, the DNA is TGTGCCAGCAGGGCCGGTCCCGGACCTAACTATGGCTACACCTTC.

The rearrangement links TRBV7-9 to TRBJ2-1; TRBD1 matches 8 bases. J lost 8 bases, V lost 4 bases, and 13 bases had no gene match. Germline V lookup: CDR1 SEHNR, CDR2 FQNEAQ (reference sequence). The CDR3 is made up of 16 amino acids. The CDR3 region has the DNA TGTGCCAGCAGCTCACGCGGCCCCAGGGGGCCGTATGAGCAGTTCTTC. Translating gives CASSSRGPRGPYEQFF.

Ten or more counts support this clonotype. This chain uses TRBV18 with TRBJ2-5; no reliable D call. Per the germline V gene, CDR1 is KGHSH and CDR2 is LQKENI. This CDR3 spans 14 amino acids. V was cut by 0 bases and J by 1 base, with 6 bases left in between. The CDR3: CASSPPGSQETQYF. In DNA, the CDR3 is TGTGCCAGCTCACCACCGGGCAGCCAAGAGACCCAGTACTTC.

This clonotype showed up just a few times. As DNA, the CDR3 is TGCGCCAGCAGCCCGACAGTTACAGCCTACAATGAGCAGTTCTTC. Protein product: CASSPTVTAYNEQFF. This chain joins TRBV5-1 and TRBJ2-1; D perhaps matches TRBD1 (5 bases). With 4 bases removed from V and 2 bases from J, the gap between germline ends came to 13 bases. Germline values: CDR1 SGHRS, CDR2 YFSETQ. The CDR3 spans 15 residues. Combining the CDR3 with reference TRBV5-1 and TRBJ2-1 gives the whole variable domain KAGVTQTPRYLIKTRGQQVTLSCSPISGHRSVSWYQQTPGQGLQFLFEYFSETQRNKGNFPGRFSGRQFSNSRSEMNVSTLELGDSALYLCASSPTVTAYNEQFFGPGTRLTVL.

This chain links TRBV9 with TRBJ2-1; D ambiguous. The V end lost 0 bases, the J end lost 5 bases, and 6 bases lay between the germline ends. The germline CDR1 and CDR2 sequences are SGDLS and YYNGEE. The CDR3 totals 13 residues. In nucleotides, the CDR3 is TGTGCCAGCAGCGTAGGTATGCACAATGAGCAGTTCTTC. Its protein is CASSVGMHNEQFF.